One T cell receptor (beta chain) is described in this entry. This clone appeared once. This receptor's antigen is unknown. No much larger clonotype is one base removed from it; base qualities were not supplied. The donors were included in the validation cohort of roughly 120 subjects, a group kept apart from the roughly 610-subject first cohort. The library was obtained by the immunoSEQ multiplex PCR assay. For the original study's pipeline: A statistical classification framework was developed to diagnose cytomegalovirus status using the catalog of TCR beta chain sequences. This immuneACCESS table, as held by TCRdb, lists in-frame sequences with V and J called but not all clones. Of the missing ones, under half trace to an unresolved V gene in checked studies; the others have no known cause. V and J calls and clone size are those listed in that table; D and trimming were worked out from the DNA. The sample table contains roughly 330,000 clones; only one count was recorded for around 90% of them. Together, the top ten hold about 1.2% of the sample.

The data originate from a study of cytomegalovirus exposure and HLA in healthy donors (dated by TCRdb to 2016 to 2017). As for the study more broadly: A later analysis indicated that the roughly 120 validation repertoires were generated on the platform also employed for the approximately 690 repertoires of the first cohort. The aim of the study was to test whether cataloging public T cell receptors could identify signatures of past pathogen exposure. A separate validation cohort of roughly 130 different subjects was used in addition to the roughly 670-subject first cohort. High-throughput TCR immunosequencing, statistical association of individual TCRs with disease status, and machine learning were combined to predict cytomegalovirus infection status. What the authors observed across the whole study: A total of 150 to 200 TCR beta chains were listed by the study as associated with cytomegalovirus. The classifier was reported to diagnose cytomegalovirus status with high specificity and sensitivity in both the original and validation cohorts. All 110 or so repertoires were used to score co-occurrence in the validation cohort in a later analysis, because that analysis had no HLA typing for the cohort. The authors suggested that the approach could potentially be generalized to other disease states and immunological phenotypes. In a later analysis, TCRs clustered in the first cohort were found to also tend to co-occur in the 100 to 150 validation repertoires, with 94% of cluster scores above 0. Most TCR sequences were observed very rarely across donors, whereas some public TCRs were present in many individuals. A few of the identified cytomegalovirus-associated TCR beta chains were confirmed in vitro to be specific for cytomegalovirus antigens.

Input material: PBMCs. This TCR was sampled from a woman aged 30 to 39 in good health and CMV-seropositive.

The CDR3 reads as follows: CASSQDAGASYEQYF. The DNA sequence follows: TGCGCCAGCAGCCAAGATGCGGGAGCCTCCTACGAGCAGTACTTC. Recombination joined TRBV4-3 with TRBJ2-7, with 7 junctional bases fitting TRBD2. The CDR1 and CDR2 encoded by the germline V gene are LGHNA and YSLEER. V is cut back by 0 bases and J by 0 bases, with 2 bases in the junction unmatched. Measured from the cysteine to the phenylalanine, the CDR3 is 15 residues long. The read is trimmed to its CDR3 DNA, 45 bases read in frame from base 1.